The sample holds a few counts of the clone carrying this T cell receptor beta chain. Its specificity is unknown. The CDR3 runs 15 residues. With 6 bases removed from V and 3 bases from J, the gap between germline ends came to 18 bases. These data originate in a study of post-analysis software for immune sequencing data. About the study: Some patients lacked subtype; others had relapsing-remitting, secondary progressive or progressive-relapsing disease. General study points: The study found significantly lower normalized Chao1 diversity in multiple sclerosis patients than in controls. With TRBV5-6, TRBV5-1 and TRBV20-1 included, about five TRBV segments were more frequent in patients than in controls.

Unique molecular identifiers were built into the TCR beta cDNA libraries. TCRdb re-analysed the PCR reads in MiXCR, keeping a single row per CDR3 protein. The table includes 550,000 to 700,000 distinct CDR3 sequences, 40% to 50% detected once. The chain couples TRBV12-3 or TRBV12-4 to TRBJ2-7, with D hard to call. Sequencing input: blood. This receptor was taken from a girl aged 10 to 17 with multiple sclerosis. CDR3 coding DNA: TGTGCCAGCAGGCCTTCGGGCAGCGTGATCTACGAGCAGTACTTC. It encodes CASRPSGSVIYEQYF.